What follows are 25 T cell receptor beta chains derived from one specimen sequenced in a study of T-cell reconstitution after alpha-beta-depleted transplantation in children. Unique molecular identifiers were incorporated during preparation of the TCRbeta library. One entry per CDR3 protein, called by TCRdb with MiXCR from the PCR reads. The sample yields about 440,000 distinct CDR3 sequences, over 40% seen once. Source: PBMCs, taken before TCRalphabeta/CD19-depleted stem cell transplant. The receptor source for this set is a girl aged 2-9 years with aplastic anemia, due to receive a stem cell transplant.

The rearrangement uses TRBV20-1 and TRBJ2-1; TRBD2 matches 10 bases. After removal of 5 bases from V and 4 bases from J, the junction contained 8 bases not matched to a gene. In germline, CDR1 is DFQATT, CDR2 SNEGSKA (reference sequence). The CDR3 totals 15 residues. DNA for the CDR3: TGCAGTGCTTGTAGCGGGGGGACACTATACAATGAGCAGTTCTTC. As protein: CSACSGGTLYNEQFF.

This chain joins TRBV20-1 and TRBJ2-7; D ambiguous. The CDR3 has 11 amino acids. V lost 5 bases to trimming and J lost 6 bases, with 11 bases between them. Germline V CDR1 and CDR2: DFQATT, SNEGSKA (reference sequence). The CDR3 bases are TGCAGTGCTCGTCCCATTCCCGAGCAGTACTTC. Translating it yields CSARPIPEQYF.

The rearrangement joins TRBV7-8 to TRBJ2-4, with D unclear. CDR1 and CDR2 (germline): SGHVS, FQNEAQ. This CDR3 comprises 14 residues. Trimming pared 1 base from V and 5 bases from J, leaving 9 bases between. The CDR3: CASSLVETQNIQYF. CDR3 nucleotide sequence: TGTGCCAGCAGCTTAGTAGAAACACAAAACATTCAGTACTTC.

The genes are TRBV6-1 and TRBJ2-3; D remains ambiguous. CDR1 is MNHNS and CDR2 is SASEGT in the germline V gene. The V and J ends lost 5 bases and 0 bases respectively, with 15 bases between them. The CDR3 has 16 amino acids. The CDR3: CASSYAYIASTDTQYF. The CDR3 DNA reads TGTGCCAGCAGTTACGCCTACATTGCTAGCACAGATACGCAGTATTTT.

A few counts support this clonotype. J is TRBJ2-2 and V is TRBV5-4, with 8 bases that match TRBD2. CDR3 length: 17 amino acids. J gave up 1 base and V 2 bases, and 7 bases lay outside the gene matches. The germline V gene has CDR1 SGHNT and CDR2 YYREEE (reference sequence). The CDR3 coding sequence is TGTGCCAGCAGCTTTGGGGGCCTAGCGGGGAACACCGGGGAGCTGTTTTTT. This sequence encodes CASSFGGLAGNTGELFF.

The V and J genes are TRBV20-1 and TRBJ2-7; 11 bases are a match to TRBD2. J gave up 3 bases and V 3 bases, and 16 bases lay outside the gene matches. Germline V CDR1 and CDR2: DFQATT, SNEGSKA (reference sequence). This CDR3 region has 18 residues. The CDR3 loop is CSARGGTSGGGVVYEQYF. Here the CDR3 DNA reads TGCAGTGCTAGGGGCGGGACTAGCGGAGGTGGGGTGGTCTACGAGCAGTACTTC.

The sample holds many counts of this clonotype. V gene TRBV25-1 combines with J gene TRBJ1-2; D not certain. Germline V gene lookup returns CDR1 MGHDK and CDR2 SYGVNS. V was pared by 3 bases and J by 3 bases, with 8 bases between. The CDR3 sequence is 13 residues long. The CDR3 region is CASSEGRYYGYTF. The CDR3 coding sequence is TGTGCCAGCAGTGAGGGCAGATACTATGGCTACACCTTC.

This clonotype has at least ten counts. The chain links TRBV4-2 to TRBJ2-7; 9 bases line up with TRBD2. The germline V gene encodes CDR1 LGHNA and CDR2 YNFKEQ. Trimming cost V 4 bases and J 7 bases; bases outside gene matches: 8. The CDR3 has 14 amino acids. In DNA, the CDR3 is TGTGCCAGCAGCCTTAGCGGGAGCCCCTGGGAGCAGTACTTC. Translating it yields CASSLSGSPWEQYF.

V and J are TRBV20-1 and TRBJ2-7; possible D gene TRBD2, 5 bases. V was pared by 0 bases and J by 2 bases, with 14 bases between. The CDR3 sequence is 15 residues long. CDR1 and CDR2 from the germline V gene are DFQATT and SNEGSKA (reference sequence). CDR3 bases: TGCAGTGCTAGAGATCTGGGGAAGGAGGCCTACGAGCAGTACTTC. Protein product: CSARDLGKEAYEQYF.

This clonotype was detected ten times or more. CDR3 nucleotide sequence: TGTGCCAGCAGCTTAGGTCGAACGGCGGGAGGGCCAGGGGAGACCCAGTACTTC. Translated: CASSLGRTAGGPGETQYF. The gene calls are TRBV11-2 and TRBJ2-5, with 9 nucleotides matching TRBD2. V was pared by 1 base and J by 5 bases, with 14 bases of the junction left unmatched. This CDR3 contains 18 residues. Germline CDR1 and CDR2: SGHAT and FQNNGV. The entire variable domain, with the rest obtained from reference TRBV11-2 and TRBJ2-5, is as follows: EAGVAQSPRYKIIEKRQSVAFWCNPISGHATLYWYQQILGQGPKLLIQFQNNGVVDDSQLPKDRFSAERLKGVDSTLKIQPAKLEDSAVYLCASSLGRTAGGPGETQYFGPGTRLLVL.

Note on this clonotype: Just one base apart from a much larger clone, this may be a read error. CDR3 coding DNA: TGTGCCAGCAGCGTAGCTTCAAGCTCCTACGAGCAGTACTTC. This encodes CASSVASSSYEQYF. The V call is TRBV9, the J call TRBJ2-7; D gene uncertain. This CDR3 comprises 14 residues. Germline assignment: CDR1 SGDLS and CDR2 YYNGEE. V gave up 0 bases and J gave up 0 bases, with 7 bases separating them.

This clonotype was seen ten or more times. J is TRBJ2-1 and V is TRBV12-3 or TRBV12-4; 7 bases agree with TRBD1. J lost 6 bases, V lost 5 bases, and 7 bases had no gene match. The CDR3 totals 14 residues. CDR3 amino acids: CASSTGTESNEQFF. In DNA, the CDR3 is TGTGCCAGCAGTACCGGGACAGAGTCCAATGAGCAGTTCTTC.

This clonotype was seen only a few times. The rearrangement joins TRBV7-2 to TRBJ1-4; 8 nucleotides align to TRBD1. This CDR3 contains 14 residues. The V gene's germline CDR1 is SGHTA and CDR2 FQGNSA. V shed 6 bases and J 6 bases; nucleotides not matched to a gene: 6. The CDR3 DNA sequence: TGTGCCAGCAGTCTCGACAGGGGTGATGAAAAACTGTTTTTT. This encodes CASSLDRGDEKLFF.

The V gene is TRBV14, the J gene TRBJ1-5; D perhaps matches TRBD1 (5 bases). CDR1 and CDR2 (germline): SGHDN, FVKESK. The CDR3 has 12 amino acids. The CDR3 is CAMGVSNQPQHF. The CDR3 DNA reads as TGTGCTATGGGGGTTAGCAATCAGCCCCAGCATTTT.

This clonotype was detected many times. The chain links TRBV29-1 to TRBJ2-4; 8 bases fit TRBD1. J was trimmed by 9 bases and V by 6 bases; bases with no gene match: 7. This CDR3 is built from 12 residues. The germline V gene has CDR1 SQVTM and CDR2 ANQGSEA. This CDR3 is CSVRTGGGIQYF. DNA of the CDR3: TGCAGCGTCCGCACAGGGGGAGGCATTCAGTACTTC.

The CDR3 DNA follows: TGTGCCACCAGTGAACCAACTGCGGACGGTAACTATGGCTACACCTTC. It translates to CATSEPTADGNYGYTF. This chain joins TRBV24-1 and TRBJ1-2; no clear D gene. Germline V gives CDR1 KGHDR, CDR2 SFDVKD. The length of the CDR3 is 16 residues. With 4 bases removed from V and 1 base from J, the gap between germline ends came to 15 bases.

In its sample, this clonotype was seen a few times. CDR3 in amino acids: CASSNGPREGNQPQHF. CDR3 DNA: TGCGCCAGCAGTAACGGCCCCAGGGAAGGCAATCAGCCCCAGCATTTT. This chain connects TRBV5-1 to TRBJ1-5; a weak D match, TRBD1 (5 bases). Germline CDR1 is SGHRS and CDR2 is YFSETQ. Trimming took 5 bases from V and 2 from J, leaving 17 bases between them. The CDR3 loop spans 16 amino acids.

The chain combines TRBV7-8 with TRBJ2-1; maybe TRBD1 (6 bases). The CDR3 covers 15 residues. CDR1 and CDR2 (germline): SGHVS, FQNEAQ. V lost 5 bases and J lost 3, with 14 bases in between. CDR3 in DNA: TGTGCCAGCAGCCCGACCCTGGACAGCTACAATGAGCAGTTCTTC. This translates into CASSPTLDSYNEQFF.

V gene TRBV28 combines with J gene TRBJ2-3; 11 bases map to TRBD2. The V gene end was trimmed by 6 bases and the J gene end by 2 bases; junction bases not matched to a gene: 4. The CDR3 runs to 15 residues. Germline CDR1 is MDHEN and CDR2 is SYDVKM. CDR3 nucleotides: TGTGCCAGCAGCCAGACTAGCGGGAACACAGATACGCAGTATTTT. This encodes CASSQTSGNTDTQYF.

This clonotype was recorded many times. The gene calls are TRBV20-1 and TRBJ2-5, with 9 bases aligning to TRBD2. In germline, CDR1 is DFQATT, CDR2 SNEGSKA (reference sequence). J was trimmed by 2 bases and V by 5 bases; bases with no gene match: 6. This CDR3 has 14 residues. This CDR3 reads CSASGLARQETQYF. The CDR3 DNA sequence: TGCAGTGCTTCTGGACTAGCGAGGCAAGAGACCCAGTACTTC.

A few counts support this clonotype. The rearrangement uses TRBV20-1 and TRBJ2-4, with D unresolved. Germline V gene lookup returns CDR1 DFQATT and CDR2 SNEGSKA (reference sequence). V shed 0 bases and J shed 12 bases, with 12 bases lying between them. The CDR3 consists of 12 residues. The CDR3 is CSARDGETGQYF. DNA for the CDR3: TGCAGTGCTAGAGATGGCGAAACGGGTCAGTACTTC.

The V gene is TRBV7-2, the J gene TRBJ2-1, with 8 nucleotides matching TRBD2. Germline CDR1 and CDR2: SGHTA and FQGNSA. This CDR3 is built from 16 residues. V shed 5 bases and J 8 bases; nucleotides not matched to a gene: 14. The CDR3 DNA is TGTGCCAGCAGCCCCCAACCTAGCGGGCTAGGCCATGAGCAGTTCTTC. Protein: CASSPQPSGLGHEQFF.

This chain joins TRBV2 and TRBJ2-7, with D possibly TRBD2 on 7 matching bases. V lost 5 bases to trimming and J lost 3 bases, with 14 bases between them. Per the germline V gene, CDR1 is SNHLY and CDR2 is FYNNEI. The CDR3 extends over 14 amino acids. CDR3 bases: TGTGCCAGCAGTACAGGGAGGGGGGTCTACGAGCAGTACTTC. Its protein is CASSTGRGVYEQYF.

This clonotype occurred many times. The chain couples TRBV29-1 to TRBJ2-1; weak D call: TRBD2 (5 bases). This CDR3 has 14 amino acids. V was pared by 3 bases and J by 2 bases, with 11 bases between. The germline V gene encodes CDR1 SQVTM and CDR2 ANQGSEA. In DNA form, the CDR3 reads TGCAGCGTTGAGTTGAGGGAAACCTACAATGAGCAGTTCTTC. It encodes CSVELRETYNEQFF.

This chain uses TRBV6-1 with TRBJ2-1, with D perhaps TRBD1 or TRBD2 (7 bases each). CDR3 size: 18 residues. V shed 5 bases and J shed 6 bases, with 26 bases lying between them. CDR1 MNHNS and CDR2 SASEGT come from the germline V gene. CDR3 sequence reads: CASSPRQGGGVLGNEQFF. CDR3 DNA: TGTGCCAGCAGTCCGAGACAGGGAGGGGGGGTACTGGGCAATGAGCAGTTCTTC.